These 15 T cell receptor beta chains were all obtained from the same sample, sequenced in a study of OX40 agonist ivuxolimab in advanced cancers. Some clones are missing from TCRdb's copy, which holds only in-frame ones; the method was immunoSEQ multiplex PCR. The table records approximately 34,000 clones, 70% to 90% of them present only once. The starting material was CD4+ or CD8+ T cells sorted from blood, obtained in a trial of the OX40 agonist ivuxolimab. These receptors all come from an adult with an advanced solid tumor such as melanoma, head and neck, liver or kidney cancer.

J is TRBJ2-7 and V is TRBV18; 10 nucleotides match TRBD1. V shed 4 bases and J 3 bases; nucleotides not matched to a gene: 6. CDR3 size: 15 residues. Germline loops: CDR1 KGHSH, CDR2 LQKENI. The DNA of the CDR3 is TGTGCCAGCTCACACCCGGGACAGGGGTTCTACGAGCAGTACTTC. Encoded protein: CASSHPGQGFYEQYF.

The CDR3 DNA follows: TGTGCCAGCAGACTGCCCGACAGGGGCGAGACCCAGTACTTC. Translation gives CASRLPDRGETQYF. The V gene is TRBV7-2, the J gene TRBJ2-5; TRBD1 matches 8 bases. CDR3 size: 14 residues. With V trimmed by 6 bases and J by 5 bases, 8 bases remained unmatched. The germline gives CDR1 SGHTA, CDR2 FQGNSA.

Note on this clone: Other DNA sequences from this sample encode an identical CDR3 as well. This rearrangement joins TRBV19 to TRBJ2-1; D perhaps matches TRBD2 (6 bases). Trimming stripped 3 bases from V and 4 bases from J, with 10 bases between. The CDR3 is made up of 14 amino acids. CDR1 is LNHDA and CDR2 is SQIVND in the germline V gene (reference sequence). The DNA of the CDR3 is TGTGCCAGTAGTATCGGCGGGGATTACAATGAGCAGTTCTTC. Translating gives CASSIGGDYNEQFF.

This chain uses TRBV9 with TRBJ2-3, with unresolved D. The germline CDR1 and CDR2 sequences are SGDLS and YYNGEE. Deletions cut 4 bases from V and 0 bases from J, with 9 bases between. This CDR3 has 14 residues. CDR3 amino acids: CASSLELSTDTQYF. As DNA, the CDR3 is TGTGCCAGCAGCCTAGAGTTGAGCACAGATACGCAGTATTTT.

The chain joins TRBV4-3 to TRBJ2-2; possibly TRBD1 for D (5 bases). The CDR3 consists of 15 residues. Trimming cost V 1 base and J 0 bases, with 6 bases left between them. Germline V gene sequence: CDR1 LGHNA, CDR2 YSLEER. The CDR3 spells CASSQVTANTGELFF. The CDR3 DNA follows: TGCGCCAGCAGCCAAGTGACAGCGAACACCGGGGAGCTGTTTTTT.

The V gene is TRBV7-6, the J gene TRBJ2-1; 9 nucleotides match TRBD2. The CDR3 contains 15 residues. Trimming at V came to 0 bases and at J to 6 bases, leaving 3 bases not matched to a gene. Per germline, CDR1 SGHVS and CDR2 FNYEAQ. CDR3 coding DNA: TGTGCCAGCAGCTTAGCAGGGACTAGCATCAATGAGCAGTTCTTC. Translating it yields CASSLAGTSINEQFF.

A remark on this clone: A read error may produce the germline difference seen at one junction end. The gene calls are TRBV11-2 and TRBJ2-7; 9 bases are a match to TRBD1. The CDR3 spans 15 residues. From germline, CDR1 is SGHAT and CDR2 FQNNGV. The DNA of the CDR3 is TGCGCCAGCAGCCCCCAACCGGGACAGGGATACGAGCAGTACTTC. Amino acids: CASSPQPGQGYEQYF.

J is TRBJ2-5 and V is TRBV4-1; 7 bases agree with TRBD2. The ends lost 5 bases at V and 5 bases at J; junction bases unmatched: 2. The CDR3 loop spans 12 amino acids. From germline, CDR1 is MGHRA and CDR2 YSYEKL. DNA for the CDR3: TGCGCCAGCAGCGGGGAGGGGGAGACCCAGTACTTC. It is translated as CASSGEGETQYF.

This clone was observed a single time. The chain employs TRBV10-3 and TRBJ1-5, with unresolved D. Germline V gives CDR1 ENHRY, CDR2 SYGVKD. The CDR3 has 16 residues. Trimming removed 0 bases at V and 3 bases at J, with 12 bases between. The CDR3 protein is CAISESTVGPNQPQHF. The CDR3 DNA reads TGTGCCATCAGTGAGTCAACAGTTGGGCCCAATCAGCCCCAGCATTTT.

The rearrangement uses TRBV10-3 and TRBJ1-2, with D tentatively TRBD1 (5 bases). Trimming cost V 2 bases and J 7 bases, with 11 bases left between them. Germline loops: CDR1 ENHRY, CDR2 SYGVKD. The CDR3 sequence is 13 residues long. As DNA, the CDR3 is TGTGCCATCAGTGAGGGCAGGGACCCTGGCTACACCTTC. Protein: CAISEGRDPGYTF.

This chain connects TRBV6-6 to TRBJ2-3, with TRBD2 identical over 7 bases. This CDR3 contains 16 residues. Trimming took 1 base from V and 2 from J; bases not matched to a gene: 6. Germline V gene sequence: CDR1 MNHNY, CDR2 SVGAGI (reference sequence). The CDR3 reads CASSYWSRDYTDTQYF. The DNA for the CDR3 is TGTGCCAGCAGTTACTGGAGCCGGGACTACACAGATACGCAGTATTTT.

This chain links TRBV6-6 with TRBJ2-7; maybe TRBD1 (6 bases). V was pared by 8 bases and J by 7 bases, with 15 bases between. The CDR3 is 12 residues long. CDR1 MNHNY and CDR2 SVGAGI come from the germline V gene (reference sequence). The CDR3 region is CASAQGLNEQYF. Written as DNA, the CDR3 is TGTGCCAGCGCACAGGGCTTGAATGAGCAGTACTTC.

This sequence joins TRBV4-1 and TRBJ1-5, with D possibly matching TRBD1 (6 bases). Germline assignment: CDR1 MGHRA and CDR2 YSYEKL. The CDR3 consists of 15 residues. Trimming stripped 5 bases from V and 6 bases from J, with 17 bases between. The CDR3 nucleotides read TGCGCCAGCAGCGCTAGACAGGAGGGAAGTCAGCCCCAGCATTTT. It yields the protein CASSARQEGSQPQHF.

The chain employs TRBV7-9 and TRBJ1-2; 7 nucleotides line up with TRBD1. This CDR3 spans 13 amino acids. The V gene end was trimmed by 4 bases and the J gene end by 8 bases; junction bases not matched to a gene: 7. Germline V lookup: CDR1 SEHNR, CDR2 FQNEAQ (reference sequence). The CDR3 loop is CASSSDRVKGYTF. In nucleotides, the CDR3 is TGTGCCAGCAGCTCTGACAGGGTAAAGGGCTACACCTTC.

The chain uses TRBV7-9 and TRBJ2-1; D may be TRBD1 or TRBD2 (5 bases each). Germline CDR1 SEHNR, CDR2 FQNEAQ (reference sequence). The ends were cut back, 5 bases at V and 3 bases at J, with 14 bases in the middle. This CDR3 is 15 amino acids long. In DNA, the CDR3 is TGTGCCAGCAGCCCCGGGTGGGACGTCTACAATGAGCAGTTCTTC. Translation gives CASSPGWDVYNEQFF. The full variable domain, in which reference TRBV7-9 and TRBJ2-1 provide the parts outside the CDR3, is DTGVSQNPRHKITKRGQNVTFRCDPISEHNRLYWYRQTLGQGPEFLTYFQNEAQLEKSRLLSDRFSAERPKGSFSTLEIQRTEQGDSAMYLCASSPGWDVYNEQFFGPGTRLTVL.